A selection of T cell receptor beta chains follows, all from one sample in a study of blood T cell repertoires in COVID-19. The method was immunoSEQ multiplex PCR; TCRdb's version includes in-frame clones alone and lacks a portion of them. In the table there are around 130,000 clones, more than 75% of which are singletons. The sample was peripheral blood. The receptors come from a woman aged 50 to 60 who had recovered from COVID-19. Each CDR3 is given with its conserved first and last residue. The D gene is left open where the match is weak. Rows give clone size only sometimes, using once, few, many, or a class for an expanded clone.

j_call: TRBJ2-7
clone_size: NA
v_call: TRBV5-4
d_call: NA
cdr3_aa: CASSPGGTLTDYEQYF
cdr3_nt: TGTGCCAGCAGCCCCGGCGGTACTCTTACTGACTACGAGCAGTACTTC

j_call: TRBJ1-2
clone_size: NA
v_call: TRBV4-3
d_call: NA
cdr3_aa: CASSQDRRGGYGYTF
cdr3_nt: TGCGCCAGCAGCCAAGATCGTAGGGGAGGATATGGCTACACCTTC

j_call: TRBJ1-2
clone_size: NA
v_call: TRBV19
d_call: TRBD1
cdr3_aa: CASIYSPGQGNYGYTF
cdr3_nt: TGTGCCAGTATTTACTCTCCGGGACAGGGGAACTATGGCTACACCTTC

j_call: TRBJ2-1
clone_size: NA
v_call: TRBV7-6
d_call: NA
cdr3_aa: CASSLGFGVEKFF
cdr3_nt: TGTGCCAGCAGCTTAGGGTTCGGGGTAGAAAAGTTCTTC

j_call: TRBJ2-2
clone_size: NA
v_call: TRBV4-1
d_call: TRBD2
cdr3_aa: CASSHRTSGRAKGGELFF
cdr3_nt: TGCGCCAGCAGCCATAGGACTAGCGGGAGGGCCAAGGGCGGGGAGCTGTTTTTT

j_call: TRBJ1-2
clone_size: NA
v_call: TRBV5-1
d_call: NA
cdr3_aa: CASRSGGQNYGYTF
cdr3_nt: TGCGCCAGCCGCAGCGGTGGACAGAACTATGGCTACACCTTC

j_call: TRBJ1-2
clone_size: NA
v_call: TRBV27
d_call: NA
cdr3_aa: CASTPWAGADYGYTF
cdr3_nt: TGTGCCAGCACCCCTTGGGCGGGGGCGGACTATGGCTACACCTTC

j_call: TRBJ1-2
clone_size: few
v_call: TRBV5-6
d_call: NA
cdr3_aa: CASSLYRALGYTF
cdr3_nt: TGTGCCAGCAGCTTATACAGGGCGCTCGGCTACACCTTC

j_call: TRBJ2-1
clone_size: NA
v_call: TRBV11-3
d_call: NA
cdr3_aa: CASSDPSTRSYNEQFF
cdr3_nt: TGTGCCAGCAGCGACCCTAGCACGAGGTCCTACAATGAGCAGTTCTTC

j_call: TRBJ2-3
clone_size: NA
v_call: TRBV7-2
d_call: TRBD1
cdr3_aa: CASSLALAQGADTQYF
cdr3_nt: TGTGCCAGCAGCTTAGCGCTGGCCCAGGGGGCAGATACGCAGTATTTT

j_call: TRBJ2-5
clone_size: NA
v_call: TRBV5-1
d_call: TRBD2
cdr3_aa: CASMVGSGGSAGETQYF
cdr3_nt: TGCGCCAGCATGGTCGGGAGCGGGGGGTCTGCCGGGGAGACCCAGTACTTC

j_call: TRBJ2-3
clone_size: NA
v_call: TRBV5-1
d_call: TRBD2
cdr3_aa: CASSFGGGGPDTQYF
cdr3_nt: TGCGCCAGCAGCTTCGGCGGGGGTGGGCCAGATACGCAGTATTTT

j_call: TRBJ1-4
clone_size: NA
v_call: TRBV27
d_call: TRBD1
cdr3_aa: CASRPRQGTNEKLFF
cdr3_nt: TGTGCCAGCAGACCTCGACAGGGGACTAATGAAAAACTGTTTTTT

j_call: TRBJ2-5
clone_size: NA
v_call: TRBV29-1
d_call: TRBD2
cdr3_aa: CSVGSGVAGVGETQYF
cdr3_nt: TGCAGCGTTGGGTCGGGAGTAGCGGGAGTGGGAGAGACCCAGTACTTC

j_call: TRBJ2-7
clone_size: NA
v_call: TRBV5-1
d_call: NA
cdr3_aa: CASSAGRGQAFYEQYF
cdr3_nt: TGCGCCAGCAGCGCGGGACGCGGGCAGGCTTTCTACGAGCAGTACTTC

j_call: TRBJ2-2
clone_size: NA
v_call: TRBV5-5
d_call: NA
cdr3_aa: CASSLKAGVNTGELFF
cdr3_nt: TGTGCCAGCAGCTTAAAGGCAGGGGTGAACACCGGGGAGCTGTTTTTT

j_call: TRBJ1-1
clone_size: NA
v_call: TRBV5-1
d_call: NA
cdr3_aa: CASSDNTAGEAFF
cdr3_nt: TGCGCCAGCAGCGACAATACAGCTGGAGAAGCTTTCTTT

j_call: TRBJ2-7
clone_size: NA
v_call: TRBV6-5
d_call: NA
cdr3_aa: CASEGKSSYEQYF
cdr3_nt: TGTGCCAGTGAGGGTAAAAGCTCCTACGAGCAGTACTTC

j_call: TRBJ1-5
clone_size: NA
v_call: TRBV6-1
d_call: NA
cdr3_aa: CASSETGNQPQHF
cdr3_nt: TGTGCCAGCAGTGAAACTGGCAATCAGCCCCAGCATTTT

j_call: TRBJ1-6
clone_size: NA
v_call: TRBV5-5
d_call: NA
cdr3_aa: CASSQTTGATLHF
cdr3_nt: TGTGCCAGCAGCCAGACGACAGGCGCGACCCTCCACTTT

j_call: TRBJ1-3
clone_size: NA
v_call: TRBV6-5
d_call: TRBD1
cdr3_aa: CASSRGQGTYTIYF
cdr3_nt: TGTGCCAGCAGTCGGGGACAGGGTACATACACCATATATTTT

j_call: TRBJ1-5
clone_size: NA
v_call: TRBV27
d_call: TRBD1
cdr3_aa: CASRKTGVSNQPQHF
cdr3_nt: TGTGCCAGCAGAAAGACAGGGGTTAGCAATCAGCCCCAGCATTTT

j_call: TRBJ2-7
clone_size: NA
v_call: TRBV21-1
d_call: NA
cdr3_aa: CASSKRGLSAYEQYF
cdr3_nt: TGTGCCAGCAGCAAACGTGGACTTTCGGCCTACGAGCAGTACTTC

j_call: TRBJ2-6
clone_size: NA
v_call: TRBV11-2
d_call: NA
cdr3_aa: CASSLAPGLGANVLTF
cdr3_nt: TGTGCCAGCAGCTTAGCACCAGGGCTTGGGGCCAACGTCCTGACTTTC

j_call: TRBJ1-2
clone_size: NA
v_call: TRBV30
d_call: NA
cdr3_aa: CAWSKNGDYGYTF
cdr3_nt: TGTGCCTGGAGTAAGAACGGGGACTATGGCTACACCTTC

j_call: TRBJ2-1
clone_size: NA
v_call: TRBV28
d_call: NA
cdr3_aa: CASSFRKGGEQFF
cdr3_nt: TGTGCCAGCAGTTTTAGGAAGGGAGGTGAGCAGTTCTTC

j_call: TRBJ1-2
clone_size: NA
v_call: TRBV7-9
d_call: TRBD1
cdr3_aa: CASSLEGTVNYGYTF
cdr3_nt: TGTGCCAGCAGCTTGGAAGGGACAGTAAACTATGGCTACACCTTC

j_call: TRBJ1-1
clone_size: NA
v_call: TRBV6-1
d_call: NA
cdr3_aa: CASSEAHRVGAFF
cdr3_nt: TGTGCCAGCAGTGAAGCCCACAGGGTTGGGGCTTTCTTT

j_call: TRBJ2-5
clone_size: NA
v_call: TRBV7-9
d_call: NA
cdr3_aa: CASSLAGAAGETQYF
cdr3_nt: TGTGCCAGCAGCTTAGCGGGAGCGGCGGGGGAGACCCAGTACTTC

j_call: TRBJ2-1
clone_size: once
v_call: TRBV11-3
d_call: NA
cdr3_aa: CASSYYYRSSYNEQFF
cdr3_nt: TGTGCCAGCAGCTATTACTACCGCAGCTCCTACAATGAGCAGTTCTTC

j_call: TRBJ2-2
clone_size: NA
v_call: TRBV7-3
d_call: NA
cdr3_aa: CASSVRQVFIPTGELFF
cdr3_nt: TGTGCCAGCAGCGTCCGACAGGTTTTTATTCCGACCGGGGAGCTGTTTTTT

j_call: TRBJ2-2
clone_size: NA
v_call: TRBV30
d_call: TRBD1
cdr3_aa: CASGTDANTGELFF
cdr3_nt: TGTGCCTCTGGGACAGACGCGAACACCGGGGAGCTGTTTTTT

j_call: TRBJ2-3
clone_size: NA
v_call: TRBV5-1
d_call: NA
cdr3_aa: CASSEAGPDTQYF
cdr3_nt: TGCGCCAGCAGCGAAGCAGGGCCAGATACGCAGTATTTT

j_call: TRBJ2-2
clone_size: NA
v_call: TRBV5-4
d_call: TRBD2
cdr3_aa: CASSEGTTNTGELFF
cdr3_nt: TGTGCCAGCAGCGAAGGGACTACGAACACCGGGGAGCTGTTTTTT

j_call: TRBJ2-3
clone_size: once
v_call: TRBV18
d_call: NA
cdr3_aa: CASSPPGRGITDTQYF
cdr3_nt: TGTGCCAGCTCACCTCCCGGCAGGGGTATCACAGATACGCAGTATTTT

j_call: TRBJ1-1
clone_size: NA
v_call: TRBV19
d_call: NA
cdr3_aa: CASSIMADTEAFF
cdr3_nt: TGTGCCAGTAGTATTATGGCAGACACTGAAGCTTTCTTT

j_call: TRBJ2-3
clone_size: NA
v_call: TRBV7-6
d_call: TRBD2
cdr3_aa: CASSLALAGGLGDTQYF
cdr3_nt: TGTGCCAGCAGCTTAGCCTTAGCGGGGGGGCTGGGTGATACGCAGTATTTT

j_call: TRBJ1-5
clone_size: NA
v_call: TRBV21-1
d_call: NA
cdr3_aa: CAREPGQEVLRQPQHF
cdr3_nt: TGTGCCAGGGAACCGGGACAGGAGGTGTTACGTCAGCCCCAGCATTTT

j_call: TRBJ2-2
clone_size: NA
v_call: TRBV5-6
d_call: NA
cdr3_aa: CASSPVVVFGREELFF
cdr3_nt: TGTGCCAGCAGCCCCGTGGTCGTTTTTGGGCGGGAGGAGCTGTTTTTT

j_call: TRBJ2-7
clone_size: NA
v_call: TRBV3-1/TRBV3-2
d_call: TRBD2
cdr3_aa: CASRRSGGGHEQYF
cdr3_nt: TGTGCCAGCAGGAGGAGCGGGGGGGGACACGAGCAGTACTTC

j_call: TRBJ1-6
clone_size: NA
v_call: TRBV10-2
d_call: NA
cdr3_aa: CASSRGDSPLHF
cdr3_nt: TGCGCCAGCAGTCGGGGAGATTCACCCCTCCACTTT

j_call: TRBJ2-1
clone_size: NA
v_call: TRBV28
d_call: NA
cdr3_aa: CASREGSGADNEQFF
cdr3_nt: TGTGCCAGCAGGGAGGGGTCAGGCGCGGACAATGAGCAGTTCTTC

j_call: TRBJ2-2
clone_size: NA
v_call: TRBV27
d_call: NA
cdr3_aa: CASSFYNTGELFF
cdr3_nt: TGTGCCAGCAGTTTCTACAACACCGGGGAGCTGTTTTTT

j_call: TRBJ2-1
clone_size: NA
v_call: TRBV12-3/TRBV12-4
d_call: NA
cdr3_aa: CASSLGVNEQFF
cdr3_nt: TGTGCCAGCAGCTTAGGCGTCAATGAGCAGTTCTTC

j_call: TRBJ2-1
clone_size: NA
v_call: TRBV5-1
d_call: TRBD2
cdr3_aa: CASSLIGLAGEQFF
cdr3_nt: TGCGCCAGCAGCTTAATTGGGCTAGCGGGTGAGCAGTTCTTC

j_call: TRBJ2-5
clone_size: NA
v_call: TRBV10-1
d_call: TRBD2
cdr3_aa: CASSLSSGGSQETQYF
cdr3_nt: TGCGCCAGCAGTCTTTCTAGCGGGGGATCCCAGGAGACCCAGTACTTC

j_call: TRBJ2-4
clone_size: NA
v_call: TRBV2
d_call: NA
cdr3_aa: CASSGTRGSKNIQYF
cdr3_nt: TGTGCCAGCAGTGGGACAAGGGGATCCAAAAACATTCAGTACTTC

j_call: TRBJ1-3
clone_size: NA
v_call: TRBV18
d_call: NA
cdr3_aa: CASSPLVAFGKSGNTIYF
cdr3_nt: TGTGCCAGCTCACCACTGGTCGCATTCGGGAAATCTGGAAACACCATATATTTT

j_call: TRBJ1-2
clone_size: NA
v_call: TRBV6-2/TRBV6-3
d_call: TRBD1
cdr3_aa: CASSSTGDYGYTF
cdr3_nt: TGTGCCAGCAGCTCTACAGGGGACTATGGCTACACCTTC

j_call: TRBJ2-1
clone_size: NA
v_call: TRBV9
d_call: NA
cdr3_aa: CASSPLDSWSSYNEQFF
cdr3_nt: TGTGCCAGCAGCCCCCTCGACAGTTGGAGCTCCTACAATGAGCAGTTCTTC

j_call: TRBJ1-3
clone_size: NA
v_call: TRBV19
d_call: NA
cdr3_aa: CASKRLSSGNTIYF
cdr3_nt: TGTGCCAGTAAGAGGTTAAGCTCTGGAAACACCATATATTTT